Presented here are 15 T cell receptor beta chains from one specimen sequenced in a study of blood T cells in healthy people across ages. Sample-barcoded 5' priming and a J-beta primer mix drove a second PCR of roughly 6 to 12 cycles. TCRdb recomputed calls from the 5' RACE reads with MiXCR, one row per CDR3 protein. The data contain a few hundred thousand distinct CDR3 sequences, 50% to 60% of them singletons. The specimen sequenced was blood. The receptors derive from a man between 60 and 75 years old in good health.

The chain combines TRBV19 with TRBJ1-2; 10 bases are shared with TRBD1. Trimming at V came to 8 bases and at J to 9 bases, leaving 12 bases not matched to a gene. This CDR3 is built from 14 residues. In germline, CDR1 is LNHDA, CDR2 SQIVND (reference sequence). CDR3 sequence (DNA): TGTGCCAGTGTTGACAGGGGGCGTTCGAGAAGCTACACCTTC. Translating gives CASVDRGRSRSYTF. The full variable domain, completed using reference TRBV19 and TRBJ1-2, is DGGITQSPKYLFRKEGQNVTLSCEQNLNHDAMYWYRQDPGQGLRLIYYSQIVNDFQKGDIAEGYSVSREKKESFPLTVTSAQKNPTAFYLCASVDRGRSRSYTFGSGTRLTVV.

This clonotype occurred many times. The chain couples TRBV20-1 to TRBJ2-6; the D gene is possibly TRBD2 (6 bases). The CDR3 contains 16 residues. CDR1 is DFQATT, CDR2 SNEGSKA, per germline (reference sequence). Trimming removed 0 bases at V and 1 base at J, with 10 bases between. CDR3 residues: CSARDGRESGANVLTF. The CDR3 DNA reads as TGCAGTGCTAGAGACGGACGGGAGTCTGGGGCCAACGTCCTGACTTTC.

In this sample, this clonotype turned up many times. The chain combines TRBV3-1 with TRBJ2-1, with a possible D match to TRBD1 (6 bases). CDR3 length: 15 residues. Germline V CDR1 and CDR2: LGHDT, YNNKEL (reference sequence). V was clipped by 6 bases and J by 6 bases, with 18 bases between them. The CDR3 loop reads CASRPRGRDGNEQFF. In DNA form, the CDR3 reads TGTGCCAGCAGACCCAGGGGACGGGATGGCAATGAGCAGTTCTTC.

The sample holds many counts of this clonotype. The chain carries TRBV4-3 and TRBJ2-1; D is perhaps TRBD2 (6 bases). Germline CDR1 LGHNA, CDR2 YSLEER. This CDR3 has 15 amino acids. Trimming pared 1 base from V and 4 bases from J, leaving 11 bases between. CDR3 coding DNA: TGCGCCAGCAGCCAAGGTCCGGGGGTTTACAATGAGCAGTTCTTC. Encoded protein: CASSQGPGVYNEQFF.

This chain connects TRBV20-1 to TRBJ2-3; 7 bases agree with TRBD2. The V gene end was trimmed by 6 bases and the J gene end by 4 bases; junction bases not matched to a gene: 10. This CDR3 is 14 amino acids long. From germline, CDR1 is DFQATT and CDR2 SNEGSKA (reference sequence). The CDR3 DNA reads as TGCAGTGCCCCTCGAGGGAGGGTCGCAGATACGCAGTATTTT. Translation gives CSAPRGRVADTQYF.

This clonotype came up a few times. The chain recombines TRBV6-2 or TRBV6-3 with TRBJ2-7; D possibly matches TRBD1 or TRBD2 (5 bases each). Germline assignment: CDR1 MNHEY and CDR2 SVGEGT. There are 15 residues in the CDR3. Trimming cost V 4 bases and J 2 bases, with 15 bases left between them. The DNA of the CDR3 is TGTGCCAGCAGTTTCATCCGGGACCTTACCTACGAGCAGTACTTC. Its translation: CASSFIRDLTYEQYF.

The chain joins TRBV7-2 to TRBJ2-7; 8 positions agree with TRBD2. Germline values: CDR1 SGHTA, CDR2 FQGNSA. Germline trimming cut 5 bases from V and 4 bases from J; bases unmatched to any gene: 7. CDR3 size: 14 residues. This chain's CDR3 is CASSAGLALYEQYF. In DNA, the CDR3 is TGTGCCAGCAGCGCCGGACTAGCTCTGTACGAGCAGTACTTC.

The rearrangement links TRBV10-3 to TRBJ2-7; a possible D gene is TRBD2 (6 bases). Trimming took 6 bases from V and 0 from J, leaving 12 bases between them. Germline V gene lookup returns CDR1 ENHRY and CDR2 SYGVKD. This CDR3 is 14 amino acids long. This chain's CDR3 is CAIRGGAASYEQYF. The CDR3 DNA sequence: TGTGCCATCAGGGGGGGAGCGGCCTCCTACGAGCAGTACTTC.

This clonotype was found a few times. V gene TRBV29-1 combines with J gene TRBJ2-7; TRBD2 agrees at 13 bases. CDR3 length equals 14 residues. Germline V gene data show CDR1 as SQVTM and CDR2 as ANQGSEA. The junction had 4 bases not matched to a gene; V was cut back by 4 bases and J by 4 bases. The CDR3 region has the DNA TGCAGCGTTGGGACTAGCGGGGGAGCTTACGAGCAGTACTTC. Protein product: CSVGTSGGAYEQYF.

This rearrangement joins TRBV7-3 to TRBJ2-5, with TRBD2 as a possible D gene (5 bases). V lost 4 bases to trimming and J lost 4 bases, with 16 bases between them. This CDR3 region has 15 residues. CDR1 is SGHTA, CDR2 FQGTGA, per germline. As DNA, the CDR3 is TGTGCCAGCAGCTCCGGAGGATCGGGGATAGAGACCCAGTACTTC. The encoded protein is CASSSGGSGIETQYF.

The chain couples TRBV25-1 to TRBJ1-2; perhaps TRBD1 as D (5 bases). Trimming cost V 2 bases and J 3 bases, with 7 bases left between them. Germline CDR1 reads MGHDK; CDR2 reads SYGVNS. The CDR3 has 13 residues. CDR3 coding DNA: TGTGCCAGCAGTGAAGTCAGGGACTATGGCTACACCTTC. Protein: CASSEVRDYGYTF.

The chain employs TRBV7-8 and TRBJ2-3, with 7 bases matching TRBD2. The germline gives CDR1 SGHVS, CDR2 FQNEAQ. This CDR3 region has 15 residues. V lost 5 bases, J lost 6 bases, and 11 bases stayed unmatched. Here the CDR3 reads CASSQAGPGGDTQYF. The CDR3 coding sequence is TGTGCCAGCAGCCAAGCGGGACCAGGAGGGGATACGCAGTATTTT.

J is TRBJ1-1 and V is TRBV11-2; weak D call: TRBD1 (6 bases). Per germline, CDR1 SGHAT and CDR2 FQNNGV. The CDR3 contains 15 residues. V gave up 8 bases and J gave up 1 base, with 17 bases separating them. The CDR3 sequence: CASLQGSDRNTEAFF. The DNA of the CDR3 is TGTGCCAGCTTACAGGGATCGGACAGGAACACTGAAGCTTTCTTT.

The chain couples TRBV6-2 or TRBV6-3 to TRBJ2-3; TRBD2 aligns across 7 bases. The CDR3 contains 15 residues. Germline-derived CDR1 and CDR2 are MNHEY and SVGEGT. V lost 0 bases and J lost 6; bases outside the gene matches: 6. DNA of the CDR3: TGTGCCAGCAGTTACTCTTCGGATAGCGGGGATACGCAGTATTTT. As protein: CASSYSSDSGDTQYF.

J is TRBJ2-3 and V is TRBV29-1; D is undetermined. The CDR3 is made up of 14 amino acids. Trimming removed 7 bases at V and 1 base at J, with 15 bases between. Germline V gives CDR1 SQVTM, CDR2 ANQGSEA. The CDR3 is CSALAMPGTDTQYF. The CDR3 nucleotides are TGCAGCGCCTTAGCCATGCCAGGCACAGATACGCAGTATTTT.